The clone carrying this T cell receptor (beta chain) was observed a few times. TCRdb recomputed calls from the 5' RACE reads with MiXCR, one row per CDR3 protein. Seen here are some 320,000 distinct CDR3 sequences, 7.5% to 9% observed once, and the top ten hold around 3.1%. This record comes from a study of T cells after yellow fever vaccination. Trimming left V 3 bases short and J 2 bases short, with 14 bases between. CDR3 length: 16 residues. Germline CDR1 reads LNHDA; CDR2 reads SQIVND (reference sequence). The source was CD4+ T cells sorted from PBMCs, collected 5 days after the yellow fever booster vaccination. The sequence derives from a man aged 18 to 30 who received the YFV17D yellow fever vaccine. The rearrangement joins TRBV19 to TRBJ1-5; tentatively, D is TRBD1 (5 bases). The CDR3 bases are TGTGCCAGTAGTATCCAGGGTGGGCGCGGCAATCAGCCCCAGCATTTT. It specifies CASSIQGGRGNQPQHF.